This T cell receptor beta chain derives from a study of shared clonotypes between healthy human individuals. The study, taken as a whole, reports: Non-shared clonotypes showed lower generation probabilities than clonotypes common to all four donors. Some naive CD4 clonotypes, about 5%, turned up in common across four donors.

As regards this clone: Its antigen remains unknown.

The CDR3 runs 14 residues. Germline CDR1 reads PRHDT; CDR2 reads FYEKMQ (reference sequence). Trimming stripped 0 bases from V and 6 bases from J, with 11 bases between. TCRdb's table, derived via immunoSEQ multiplex PCR, lists solely in-frame clones and lacks some. The table has approximately 530,000 clones, about 96% seen once. Sequenced input: naive CD4+ T cells sorted from blood. This sample's subset: CD45RA+ positively selected. The V gene is TRBV13, the J gene TRBJ1-2; no firm D call. The TCR sequence derives from a woman under 40 in good health. The CDR3 loop reads CASSLGAGEHGYTF. The CDR3 DNA follows: TGTGCCAGCAGCTTAGGCGCGGGAGAACATGGCTACACCTTC.